This T cell receptor beta chain appears in the sequencing data of a study of T cells in Graves' hyperthyroidism and ophthalmopathy. RNA transcripts were the template for amplifying TCR beta CDR3 regions. RT-PCR in the first round (using the HTBI primer set) targeted the TCR CDR3. TCRdb used MiXCR to reprocess the multiplex PCR reads, holding one entry per CDR3 protein. The sample yields about 640,000 distinct CDR3 sequences, roughly 45% seen once. Germline V gene data show CDR1 as SEHNR and CDR2 as FQNEAQ (reference sequence). Deletions cut 5 bases from V and 0 bases from J, with 22 bases between. This CDR3 spans 18 amino acids. As for this clonotype: A much larger clone differs by one base, so this may be a read error.

The V call is TRBV7-9, the J call TRBJ1-1, with D perhaps matching TRBD1 (6 bases). The receptor was isolated from an adult man with Graves' disease, either hyperthyroidism or ophthalmopathy (not recorded which). The specimen sequenced was peripheral blood or thyroid tissue (not recorded which). CDR3 DNA sequence: TGTGCCAGCAGCCCAGCTGCGGGCATATGGGACATGAACACTGAAGCTTTCTTT. This codes for CASSPAAGIWDMNTEAFF.